Listed below are T cell receptor beta chains from one sample, sequenced in a study of blood T cell repertoires in COVID-19. The assay was immunoSEQ multiplex PCR, and TCRdb's table has in-frame clones only and misses some. The table shows 100,000 to 150,000 clones, with over 85% occurring only once. The sequencing input was peripheral blood. The receptors stem from a middle-aged man with active COVID-19. Both conserved end residues are trimmed from each CDR3.

>TRBJ1-1|TRBV4-1
ASSLRDTEAF
>TRBJ2-3|TRBV6-5
ASSARERDTQY
>TRBJ2-2|TRBV27
ASSLSGANTGELF
>TRBJ1-2|TRBV9
ASSVAGDYGYT
>TRBJ1-1|TRBV28
ASRGGAGPTEAF
>TRBJ2-6|TRBV11-3
ASSRTTGPSGANVLT
>TRBJ1-5|TRBV20-1
SASQGARQPQH
>TRBJ2-1|TRBV11-1
ASSLYAGTPINEQF
>TRBJ2-1|TRBV5-4
ASSRHRGSGGNFEQF
>TRBJ1-1|TRBV9
ASSHSLDISGNEAF
>TRBJ2-6|TRBV3-1/TRBV3-2
ASSETGAGANVLT
>TRBJ2-2|TRBV29-1
SVQLQGTSTGELF
>TRBJ2-7|TRBV6-2/TRBV6-3
ASSPFLTSDEQY
>TRBJ2-2|TRBV10-2
ASTPGLAAPNTGELF
>TRBJ1-6|TRBV10-2
ASSGTGLAPLH
>TRBJ1-1|TRBV24-1
ATSDPWGLEAF
>TRBJ1-2|TRBV18
ASSPEAANYGYT
>TRBJ2-2|TRBV12-5
ASAPGLNTGELF